These 11 T cell receptor beta chains share one sample of origin, sequenced in a study of technical replicates of blood from a few donors. Only in-frame clones appear in the TCRdb table, and some are missing; sequencing was by immunoSEQ multiplex PCR. The data contain nearly 95,000 clones, about 95% of them singletons. Sequenced: T cells isolated from PBMCs. Receptors were obtained from a human donor in good health.

This chain connects TRBV5-6 to TRBJ2-7, with a weak D call TRBD2 (5 bases). Deletions cut 2 bases from V and 3 bases from J, with 6 bases between. The CDR3 is 12 residues long. In germline, CDR1 is SGHDT, CDR2 YYEEEE. CDR3 amino acids: CASSFGDYEQYF. CDR3 DNA sequence: TGTGCCAGCAGCTTCGGGGACTACGAGCAGTACTTC.

The chain carries TRBV7-9 and TRBJ2-2; 7 bases are a match to TRBD2. The CDR3 is 14 residues long. V lost 2 bases and J lost 10; bases outside the gene matches: 7. CDR1 SEHNR and CDR2 FQNEAQ come from the germline V gene (reference sequence). CDR3 residues: CASSLNFREEELFF. CDR3 in DNA: TGTGCCAGCAGCTTAAATTTCCGGGAGGAGGAGCTGTTTTTT.

The chain is built from TRBV6-1 and TRBJ2-3, with 10 bases aligning to TRBD1. This CDR3 region has 14 residues. J was trimmed by 1 base and V by 7 bases; bases with no gene match: 2. Germline values: CDR1 MNHNS, CDR2 SASEGT. The CDR3 nucleotides read TGTGCCAGCATAGGGACAGGGGGCACAGATACGCAGTATTTT. It yields the protein CASIGTGGTDTQYF.

J is TRBJ2-7 and V is TRBV28, with 7 bases identical to TRBD1. The CDR3 sequence is 14 residues long. V gave up 5 bases and J gave up 4 bases; unmatched junction bases: 8. Germline assignment: CDR1 MDHEN and CDR2 SYDVKM. The CDR3 sequence is CASSIDRDLYEQYF. Here the CDR3 DNA reads TGTGCCAGCAGTATAGACAGGGATCTTTACGAGCAGTACTTC.

CDR3 region: CASSLAGIQMGGGTGELFF. CDR3 DNA sequence: TGTGCCAGCAGCTTAGCCGGGATCCAGATGGGAGGAGGCACCGGGGAGCTGTTTTTT. The rearrangement uses TRBV11-3 and TRBJ2-2; D may be TRBD2 (6 bases). The V end lost 1 base, the J end lost 4 bases, and 22 bases lay between the germline ends. The CDR3 runs to 19 residues. Germline assignment: CDR1 SGHNT and CDR2 YENEEA.

The chain links TRBV7-9 to TRBJ2-1; D gene ambiguous. Germline V lookup: CDR1 SEHNR, CDR2 FQNEAQ (reference sequence). Trimming removed 1 base from V and 0 bases from J, with 10 bases in between. The CDR3 runs to 16 residues. The CDR3 nucleotides read TGTGCCAGCAGCTTAGATGGCACAAACTCCTACAATGAGCAGTTCTTC. Protein sequence: CASSLDGTNSYNEQFF. Looking up the rest from reference TRBV7-9 and TRBJ2-1 gives the full variable domain: DTGVSQNPRHKITKRGQNVTFRCDPISEHNRLYWYRQTLGQGPEFLTYFQNEAQLEKSRLLSDRFSAERPKGSFSTLEIQRTEQGDSAMYLCASSLDGTNSYNEQFFGPGTRLTVL.

In regard to this clone: One end of the junction fails to match germline, which may point to a read error. CDR3 protein: CASSPDRVETQYF. Here the CDR3 DNA reads TGTGCTAGCAGCCCAGACAGGGTGGAGACCCAGTACTTC. V is TRBV7-7 and J is TRBJ2-5; 7 positions match TRBD1. The CDR3 totals 13 residues. Per germline, CDR1 SSHAT and CDR2 FNYEAQ (reference sequence).

The rearrangement joins TRBV2 to TRBJ2-7, with D possibly being TRBD1 (5 bases). This CDR3 contains 12 residues. Germline-derived CDR1 and CDR2 are SNHLY and FYNNEI. Trimming removed 6 bases at V and 2 bases at J, with 8 bases between. The CDR3 region is CASRDITYEQYF. The CDR3 DNA is TGTGCCAGCAGGGACATTACCTACGAGCAGTACTTC.

This chain uses TRBV9 with TRBJ2-5; maybe TRBD2 (6 bases). Trimming pared 2 bases from V and 5 bases from J, leaving 19 bases between. The CDR3 contains 16 residues. Germline CDR1 and CDR2: SGDLS and YYNGEE. The CDR3 DNA is TGTGCCAGCAGCGTCCGGGACGGCGGGATGGGTGAGACCCAGTACTTC. This gives the protein CASSVRDGGMGETQYF. Using reference TRBV9 and TRBJ2-5 for the parts outside the CDR3, the full variable domain is DSGVTQTPKHLITATGQRVTLRCSPRSGDLSVYWYQQSLDQGLQFLIQYYNGEERAKGNILERFSAQQFPDLHSELNLSSLELGDSALYFCASSVRDGGMGETQYFGPGTRLLVL.

V and J are TRBV11-2 and TRBJ2-7, with 8 bases that match TRBD1. From germline, CDR1 is SGHAT and CDR2 FQNNGV. CDR3 length equals 16 residues. The V gene end was trimmed by 5 bases and the J gene end by 3 bases; junction bases not matched to a gene: 12. The CDR3 nucleotides are TGTGCCAGCAGCGACCTTTACAGGGGGAATAGCTACGAGCAGTACTTC. This gives the protein CASSDLYRGNSYEQYF.

The genes are TRBV27 and TRBJ2-1, with D unresolved. The ends were cut back, 0 bases at V and 0 bases at J, with 6 bases in the middle. This CDR3 is 15 amino acids long. Germline V gives CDR1 MNHEY, CDR2 SMNVEV (reference sequence). The chain's CDR3 is CASSLSLSSYNEQFF. Written as DNA, the CDR3 is TGTGCCAGCAGTTTATCATTGAGCTCCTACAATGAGCAGTTCTTC.